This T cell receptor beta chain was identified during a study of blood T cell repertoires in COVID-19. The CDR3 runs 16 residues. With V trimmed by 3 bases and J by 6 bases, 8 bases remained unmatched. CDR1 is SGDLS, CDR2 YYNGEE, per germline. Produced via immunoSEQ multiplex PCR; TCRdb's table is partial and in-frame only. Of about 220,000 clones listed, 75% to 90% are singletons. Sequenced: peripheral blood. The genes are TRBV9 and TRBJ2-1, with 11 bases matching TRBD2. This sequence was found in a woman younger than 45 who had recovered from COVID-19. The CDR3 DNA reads TGTGCCAGCAGCGGAATAGCGGGGGGGCCATTCAATGAGCAGTTCTTC. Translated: CASSGIAGGPFNEQFF. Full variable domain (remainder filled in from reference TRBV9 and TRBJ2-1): DSGVTQTPKHLITATGQRVTLRCSPRSGDLSVYWYQQSLDQGLQFLIQYYNGEERAKGNILERFSAQQFPDLHSELNLSSLELGDSALYFCASSGIAGGPFNEQFFGPGTRLTVL.